This TCR beta chain was sequenced for a study of human T cells and chemical hapten exposure. Turning to the study itself: Reading of the patch tests, which applied 0.01% DPC to the upper back, occurred at 6 days. The study's findings and limits: Sensitizing to DPC left TCRs with a frequency above 1 in 1000 unaltered.

Time point here: pre-sensitization, week 0. The sample's treatment: therapeutic diphenylcyclopropenone sensitization with weekly scalp DPC. The template was total RNA from unfractionated whole blood. Patients had alopecia, were aged 18 to 70, and were not pregnant. The library tagged individual cDNA molecules with unique molecular identifiers. Each CDR3 protein gets one entry after TCRdb re-called the RACE reads with MiXCR. The sample lists under 45,000 distinct CDR3 sequences, about a tenth seen once, with 25% to 35% in the top ten. With respect to this clonotype: Its cognate antigen is unknown.

Germline V CDR1 and CDR2: ENHRY, SYGVKD. Trimming pared 6 bases from V and 1 base from J, leaving 13 bases between. The CDR3 totals 14 residues. This TCR came from a man aged 50 to 60 with alopecia areata. Some clones in this sample may be carry-over from other donors' samples. The material sequenced was whole blood, taken in connection with sensitization to the hapten diphenylcyclopropenone (DPC). This rearrangement joins TRBV10-3 to TRBJ2-7; D is perhaps TRBD1 or TRBD2 (5 bases each). CDR3 region: CAIRPGTGSYEQYF. The CDR3 nucleotides read TGTGCCATCAGGCCCGGGACGGGATCCTACGAGCAGTACTTC.